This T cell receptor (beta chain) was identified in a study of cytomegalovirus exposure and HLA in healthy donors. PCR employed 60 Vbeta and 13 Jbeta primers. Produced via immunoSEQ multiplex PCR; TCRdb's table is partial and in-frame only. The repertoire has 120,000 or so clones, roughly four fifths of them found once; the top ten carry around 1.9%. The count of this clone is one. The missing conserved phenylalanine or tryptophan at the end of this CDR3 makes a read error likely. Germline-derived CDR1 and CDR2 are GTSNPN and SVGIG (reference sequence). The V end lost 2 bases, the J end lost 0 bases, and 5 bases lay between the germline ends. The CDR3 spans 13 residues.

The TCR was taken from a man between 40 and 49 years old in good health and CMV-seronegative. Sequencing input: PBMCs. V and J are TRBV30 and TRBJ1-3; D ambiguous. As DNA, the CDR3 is TGTGCCTGGAGTATGGGCTCTGGAAACACCATATATCTT. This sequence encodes CAWSMGSGNTIYL.